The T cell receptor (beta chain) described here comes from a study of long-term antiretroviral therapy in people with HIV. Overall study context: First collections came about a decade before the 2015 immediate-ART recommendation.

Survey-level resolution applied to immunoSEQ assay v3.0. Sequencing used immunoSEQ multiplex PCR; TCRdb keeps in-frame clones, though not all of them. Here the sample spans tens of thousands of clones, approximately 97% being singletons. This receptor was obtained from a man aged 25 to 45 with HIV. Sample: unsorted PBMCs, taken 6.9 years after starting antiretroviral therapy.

The CDR3 loop reads CASSPLRRETQYF. Here the CDR3 DNA reads TGTGCCAGCAGCCCTCTAAGGAGGGAGACCCAGTACTTC. The rearrangement joins TRBV7-3 to TRBJ2-5, with D perhaps TRBD2 (5 bases). Trimming took 5 bases from V and 5 from J, leaving 12 bases between them. The germline gives CDR1 SGHTA, CDR2 FQGTGA. The CDR3 has 13 amino acids.